The next 28 T cell receptor beta chains were all read from a single sample in a study of blood T cell repertoires in COVID-19. Profiling relied on immunoSEQ multiplex PCR, and the TCRdb table lists in-frame clones only, not all of them. The table shows over 120,000 clones, with around 88% occurring only once. The sequencing sample was made of peripheral blood. These receptor sequences come from a man aged 60 to 69 with active or convalescent COVID-19.

This clone was observed a handful of times. The V call is TRBV7-2, the J call TRBJ2-5; 7 bases are shared with TRBD1. This CDR3 contains 16 residues. CDR1 SGHTA and CDR2 FQGNSA come from the germline V gene. The junction had 11 bases not matched to a gene; V was cut back by 2 bases and J by 5 bases. CDR3 loop: CASSLRPTGTGETQYF. The CDR3 DNA follows: TGTGCCAGCAGCTTAAGGCCGACAGGGACCGGGGAGACCCAGTACTTC.

This chain uses TRBV2 with TRBJ1-5, with TRBD1 matching 7 bases. The V gene end was trimmed by 2 bases and the J gene end by 2 bases; junction bases not matched to a gene: 6. The CDR3 length is 16 residues. Germline V gene data show CDR1 as SNHLY and CDR2 as FYNNEI. The CDR3 sequence: CASSETGARGNQPQHF. CDR3 in DNA: TGTGCCAGCAGTGAAACAGGGGCGCGTGGCAATCAGCCCCAGCATTTT.

The chain links TRBV4-3 to TRBJ2-7; 9 bases match TRBD2. The CDR3 has 16 residues. The V segment lost 1 base and the J segment 2 bases; nucleotides outside the gene matches: 6. CDR1 LGHNA and CDR2 YSLEER come from the germline V gene. CDR3 in DNA: TGCGCCAGCAGCCAAGGACTAGCGGCTGGGGCCTACGAGCAGTACTTC. Its protein product is CASSQGLAAGAYEQYF.

This clone showed up just a few times. The V and J genes are TRBV4-1 and TRBJ1-1; possibly TRBD1 for D (5 bases). The CDR3 consists of 16 residues. In germline, CDR1 is MGHRA, CDR2 YSYEKL. Trimming removed 2 bases from V and 0 bases from J, with 13 bases in between. CDR3 coding DNA: TGCGCCAGCAGCCAATTATCAGGACACATGAACACTGAAGCTTTCTTT. Residues: CASSQLSGHMNTEAFF.

The chain links TRBV19 to TRBJ1-2; D call uncertain. The germline V gene has CDR1 LNHDA and CDR2 SQIVND (reference sequence). V gave up 3 bases and J gave up 6 bases, with 8 bases separating them. This CDR3 region has 12 residues. CDR3 amino acids: CASSITVDGYTF. CDR3 sequence (DNA): TGTGCCAGTAGTATTACGGTTGATGGCTACACCTTC.

This chain connects TRBV15 to TRBJ2-1; D is uncertain. V was cut by 3 bases and J by 0 bases, with 12 bases left in between. CDR1 is LNHNV and CDR2 is YYDKDF in the germline V gene (reference sequence). CDR3 length: 16 residues. The CDR3 DNA is TGTGCCACCAGCAGTAGTCTATCGAGCTCCTACAATGAGCAGTTCTTC. Translating gives CATSSSLSSSYNEQFF.

The chain carries TRBV5-1 and TRBJ2-7; 8 bases are a match to TRBD2. The V gene's germline CDR1 is SGHRS and CDR2 YFSETQ. Trimming cost V 0 bases and J 6 bases; bases outside gene matches: 8. This CDR3 is built from 15 residues. This chain's CDR3 is CASSLANGGASEQYF. Here the CDR3 DNA reads TGCGCCAGCAGCTTGGCAAACGGGGGGGCCAGCGAGCAGTACTTC.

J is TRBJ1-2 and V is TRBV23-1; TRBD1 matches 7 bases. TRBV23-1 falls under the ORF class, with uncertain function. V trimming: 3 bases; J trimming: 5 bases; junction bases outside the gene matches: 12. This CDR3 has 16 residues. CDR3 DNA: TGCGCCAGCAGTCACCAACTGGGACAGCCGATATATGGCTACACCTTC. Its translation is CASSHQLGQPIYGYTF.

The CDR3 nucleotides read TGTGCCAGCAGCCCCGGAACAGGGGGCAACTATGGCTACACCTTC. Protein product: CASSPGTGGNYGYTF. The rearrangement links TRBV3-1 (or the pseudogene TRBV3-2) to TRBJ1-2; 9 positions match TRBD1. V trimming: 4 bases; J trimming: 2 bases; junction bases outside the gene matches: 5. Germline loops: CDR1 LGHDT, CDR2 YNNKEL (reference sequence). The CDR3 contains 15 residues.

J is TRBJ1-4 and V is TRBV19, with no clear D. CDR3 length equals 14 residues. Germline values: CDR1 LNHDA, CDR2 SQIVND (reference sequence). V dropped 4 bases and J dropped 8 bases, with 14 bases sitting between them. The CDR3 DNA reads TGTGCCAGTAGTAGATCAGGTGGTCTAGAAAAACTGTTTTTT. Its protein is CASSRSGGLEKLFF.

In this sample, this clone turned up once. The chain carries TRBV9 and TRBJ2-3; D is ambiguous. Trimming removed 3 bases from V and 2 bases from J, with 4 bases in between. Germline V gene data show CDR1 as SGDLS and CDR2 as YYNGEE. The CDR3 is made up of 12 amino acids. The CDR3 sequence is CASSAYTDTQYF. For the CDR3, the DNA is TGTGCCAGCAGCGCCTACACAGATACGCAGTATTTT.

The chain joins TRBV27 to TRBJ1-6; 9 bases line up with TRBD1. Trimming took 8 bases from V and 7 from J; bases not matched to a gene: 6. From germline, CDR1 is MNHEY and CDR2 SMNVEV (reference sequence). This CDR3 has 14 amino acids. The CDR3 protein is CASRKQGANSPLHF. The CDR3 nucleotides are TGTGCCAGCCGCAAACAGGGGGCGAATTCACCCCTCCACTTT.

This clone was seen a few times. This chain joins TRBV3-1 (or the pseudogene TRBV3-2) and TRBJ2-2, with D maybe TRBD2 (5 bases). Germline V lookup: CDR1 LGHDT, CDR2 YNNKEL (reference sequence). This CDR3 has 18 amino acids. V was clipped by 3 bases and J by 6 bases, with 23 bases between them. The CDR3 region is CASSHFPLREIFSGELFF. DNA for the CDR3: TGTGCCAGCAGCCACTTCCCGCTTCGGGAAATCTTTTCCGGGGAGCTGTTTTTT.

The J gene is TRBJ2-7, the V gene TRBV12-3 or TRBV12-4; 8 bases map to TRBD1. V was pared by 3 bases and J by 4 bases, with 2 bases of the junction left unmatched. The CDR3 spans 13 residues. The CDR3 DNA follows: TGTGCCAGCAGTTTTCAGGGGGCGTACGAGCAGTACTTC. Its translation is CASSFQGAYEQYF.

CDR3 sequence (DNA): TGTGCCAGCAGCCAAAACAGGGAAGAGACCCAGTACTTC. Residues: CASSQNREETQYF. V is TRBV11-2 and J is TRBJ2-5; possibly TRBD1 for D (6 bases). Trimming pared 5 bases from V and 3 bases from J, leaving 10 bases between. The germline V gene has CDR1 SGHAT and CDR2 FQNNGV. The CDR3 contains 13 residues.

The chain carries TRBV28 and TRBJ1-1, with D possibly being TRBD1 (5 bases). Germline values: CDR1 MDHEN, CDR2 SYDVKM. This CDR3 contains 17 residues. V was shortened by 3 bases and J by 2 bases, with 19 bases between the two germline ends. The CDR3 DNA reads as TGTGCCAGCAGTTTGCGGGGGACCTACTCTACTAACACTGAAGCTTTCTTT. Amino acids: CASSLRGTYSTNTEAFF.

This chain uses TRBV5-6 with TRBJ2-3; TRBD2 might be the D (7 bases). The germline gives CDR1 SGHDT, CDR2 YYEEEE. The CDR3 runs to 16 residues. Trimming removed 5 bases from V and 8 bases from J, with 24 bases in between. Written as DNA, the CDR3 is TGTGCCAGCAGTGCTCCTTCCGGGGGGCTGGTCGTTACGCAGTATTTT. It is translated as CASSAPSGGLVVTQYF.

The V and J genes are TRBV6-1 and TRBJ1-2; D is uncertain. The CDR3 loop spans 14 amino acids. Germline V gene lookup returns CDR1 MNHNS and CDR2 SASEGT. The V end was cut by 1 base, the J end by 6 bases, with 12 bases between. This CDR3 is CASSEGWASDGYTF. CDR3 DNA sequence: TGTGCCAGCAGTGAAGGGTGGGCATCGGATGGCTACACCTTC.

The chain has TRBV29-1 and TRBJ1-2, with 7 bases lining up with TRBD1. Looked up from germline, CDR1 is SQVTM and CDR2 is ANQGSEA. The CDR3 contains 14 residues. The junction had 6 bases not matched to a gene; V was cut back by 3 bases and J by 2 bases. The CDR3 sequence is CSVDNRGWNYGYTF. CDR3 DNA sequence: TGCAGCGTTGATAACAGGGGTTGGAACTATGGCTACACCTTC. The full variable domain, its missing parts supplied by reference TRBV29-1 and TRBJ1-2, is SAVISQKPSRDICQRGTSLTIQCQVDSQVTMMFWYRQQPGQSLTLIATANQGSEATYESGFVIDKFPISRPNLTFSTLTVSNMSPEDSSIYLCSVDNRGWNYGYTFGSGTRLTVV.

This clone has more than one count but fewer than ten. The chain has TRBV7-2 and TRBJ2-5; D ambiguous. V lost 3 bases and J 3 bases, leaving 8 bases between the germline ends. From germline, CDR1 is SGHTA and CDR2 FQGNSA. The CDR3 sequence is 13 residues long. The CDR3 bases are TGTGCCAGCAGCTTGTGGCAGAAAGAGACCCAGTACTTC. It encodes CASSLWQKETQYF.

This clone occurred once. The rearrangement joins TRBV14 to TRBJ2-5; no clear D gene. The ends were cut back, 1 base at V and 4 bases at J, with 7 bases in the middle. The CDR3 runs 13 residues. Germline V gene lookup returns CDR1 SGHDN and CDR2 FVKESK. The CDR3 reads CASSQGTGETQYF. The DNA for the CDR3 is TGTGCCAGCAGCCAAGGAACCGGAGAGACCCAGTACTTC.

The chain recombines TRBV12-5 with TRBJ1-3, with D uncertain. V shed 1 base and J shed 5 bases, with 3 bases lying between them. Germline CDR1 reads LGHNT; CDR2 reads FRNRAP. This CDR3 has 12 amino acids. CDR3 amino acids: CASGLDRNTIYF. In DNA form, the CDR3 reads TGTGCTAGTGGTTTGGATAGAAACACCATATATTTT.

This rearrangement joins TRBV3-1 (or the pseudogene TRBV3-2) to TRBJ1-1; tentative D call: TRBD1 (6 bases). Germline values: CDR1 LGHDT, CDR2 YNNKEL (reference sequence). Between the trimmed V and J ends, which lost 1 base and 2 bases, there was a span of 14 bases. The length of the CDR3 is 16 residues. CDR3 nucleotides: TGTGCCAGCAGCCAAGTAAGCGGCAGGGGCAACACTGAAGCTTTCTTT. Translating it yields CASSQVSGRGNTEAFF.

The J gene is TRBJ1-6, the V gene TRBV30; TRBD1 matches 8 bases. Looked up from germline, CDR1 is GTSNPN and CDR2 is SVGIG (reference sequence). This CDR3 contains 15 residues. J lost 5 bases, V lost 0 bases, and 3 bases had no gene match. As DNA, the CDR3 is TGTGCCTGGAGTGTTCCGGACAGGGATAATTCACCCCTCCACTTT. It is translated as CAWSVPDRDNSPLHF.

The chain employs TRBV10-3 and TRBJ2-7; perhaps TRBD1 as D (6 bases). This CDR3 region has 13 residues. The V gene's germline CDR1 is ENHRY and CDR2 SYGVKD. V was pared by 10 bases and J by 8 bases, with 21 bases between. In nucleotides, the CDR3 is TGTGCCACACGCGACAGGACCGCAGGAAAGCAGTACTTC. Translated: CATRDRTAGKQYF.

To note about this clone: The sample holds other DNA sequences that translate to the same CDR3. V is TRBV9 and J is TRBJ2-3; maybe TRBD2 (6 bases). The V gene lost 0 bases and the J gene lost 5 bases, with 7 bases spanning the gap. CDR1 and CDR2 (germline): SGDLS, YYNGEE. This CDR3 region has 13 residues. The CDR3 loop is CASSVAGGDTQYF. The CDR3 DNA reads TGTGCCAGCAGCGTAGCCGGGGGAGATACGCAGTATTTT.

This chain joins TRBV2 and TRBJ1-1; D gene uncertain. V was cut by 0 bases and J by 5 bases, with 7 bases left in between. Germline values: CDR1 SNHLY, CDR2 FYNNEI. This CDR3 contains 13 residues. The CDR3 DNA is TGTGCCAGCAGTGAAGCGGGAGGGACTGAAGCTTTCTTT. Amino acids: CASSEAGGTEAFF.

The chain joins TRBV30 to TRBJ1-2; TRBD1 agrees at 7 bases. V dropped 5 bases and J dropped 7; count of bases not matched to a gene: 10. There are 13 residues in the CDR3. Germline CDR1 GTSNPN, CDR2 SVGIG (reference sequence). In DNA, the CDR3 is TGTGCCTGGGTCCCCGACAGGGAGATTGGCTACACCTTC. Translating gives CAWVPDREIGYTF.